Below are 10 T cell receptor beta chains sequenced from a single sample in a study of blood T cell repertoires in COVID-19. Clones were sequenced by immunoSEQ multiplex PCR, and TCRdb holds only the in-frame ones, with some missing. The sample has roughly 91,000 clones, more than 60% seen once; the top ten hold around 11%. Input material: peripheral blood. The receptors shown here come from a man aged 65 to 85 with acute or convalescent COVID-19.

DNA of the CDR3: TGTGCCAGCAGCTTCCTTACAGGGGAAGAGACCCAGTACTTC. Its translation is CASSFLTGEETQYF. V gene TRBV7-8 combines with J gene TRBJ2-5; 7 bases match TRBD1. The CDR3 covers 14 residues. The germline CDR1 and CDR2 sequences are SGHVS and FQNEAQ. With V trimmed by 3 bases and J by 3 bases, 4 bases remained unmatched.

V and J are TRBV28 and TRBJ2-2; possible D gene TRBD1, 6 bases. The CDR3 has 16 residues. CDR1 is MDHEN, CDR2 SYDVKM, per germline. V lost 1 base to trimming and J lost 6 bases, with 15 bases between them. CDR3 DNA: TGTGCCAGCAGTTTATCCGGACAGAGATGGGCCGGGGAGCTGTTTTTT. As protein: CASSLSGQRWAGELFF.

The chain recombines TRBV2 with TRBJ2-5, with 8 bases that match TRBD1. Losses at the gene ends were 8 bases for V and 1 base for J; bases not matched to a gene: 6. The germline CDR1 and CDR2 sequences are SNHLY and FYNNEI. The CDR3 sequence is 14 residues long. The chain's CDR3 is CASLWTGSQETQYF. The DNA of the CDR3 is TGTGCCAGCCTATGGACAGGGAGCCAAGAGACCCAGTACTTC.

This chain links TRBV18 with TRBJ2-3; 8 positions match TRBD1. The CDR3 loop spans 16 amino acids. Per the germline V gene, CDR1 is KGHSH and CDR2 is LQKENI. Trimming at V came to 1 base and at J to 6 bases, leaving 9 bases not matched to a gene. In nucleotides, the CDR3 is TGTGCCAGCTCACCACGGTCAAGGGGGGACAGGGATACGCAGTATTTT. Protein product: CASSPRSRGDRDTQYF. Using reference TRBV18 and TRBJ2-3 for the parts outside the CDR3, the full variable domain is NAGVMQNPRHLVRRRGQEARLRCSPMKGHSHVYWYRQLPEEGLKFMVYLQKENIIDESGMPKERFSAEFPKEGPSILRIQQVVRGDSAAYFCASSPRSRGDRDTQYFGPGTRLTVL.

The chain carries TRBV29-1 and TRBJ2-4; D is perhaps TRBD1 (5 bases). CDR3 length equals 15 residues. V was pared by 0 bases and J by 7 bases, with 16 bases between. From germline, CDR1 is SQVTM and CDR2 ANQGSEA. The CDR3 is CSVEERRRGANIQYF. The CDR3 DNA sequence: TGCAGCGTTGAAGAAAGGAGAAGGGGCGCGAACATTCAGTACTTC.

CDR3 sequence reads: CASSQGADEKLFF. The CDR3 bases are TGTGCCAGCTCACAGGGGGCGGATGAAAAACTGTTTTTT. The V and J genes are TRBV18 and TRBJ1-4; 7 bases match TRBD1. V was pared by 4 bases and J by 6 bases, with 2 bases of the junction left unmatched. Germline assignment: CDR1 KGHSH and CDR2 LQKENI. The CDR3 loop spans 13 amino acids.

This clone has only one observation. The V and J genes are TRBV15 and TRBJ2-5; D is possibly TRBD1 (5 bases). Germline V lookup: CDR1 LNHNV, CDR2 YYDKDF (reference sequence). Trimming pared 1 base from V and 5 bases from J, leaving 17 bases between. This CDR3 region has 16 residues. Written as DNA, the CDR3 is TGTGCCACCAGCAGAGTCCAGGGTCTGTTTGTTGAGACCCAGTACTTC. Its translation: CATSRVQGLFVETQYF.

The gene calls are TRBV5-4 and TRBJ1-6; maybe TRBD1 (6 bases). Germline CDR1 and CDR2: SGHNT and YYREEE (reference sequence). Between the trimmed V and J ends, which lost 0 bases and 6 bases, there was a span of 10 bases. CDR3 length equals 15 residues. CDR3 coding DNA: TGTGCCAGCAGCTTGGATCCAGGGGTTAATTCACCCCTCCACTTT. Its translation: CASSLDPGVNSPLHF.

The genes are TRBV7-9 and TRBJ1-1; D is perhaps TRBD1 (6 bases). The CDR3 loop spans 14 amino acids. The germline gives CDR1 SEHNR, CDR2 FQNEAQ (reference sequence). V lost 5 bases, J lost 4 bases, and 14 bases lay in between. Here the CDR3 DNA reads TGTGCCAGCAGCCCCCGACAGGCCGGCACTGAAGCTTTCTTT. Protein product: CASSPRQAGTEAFF.

The chain joins TRBV15 to TRBJ1-5; TRBD1 matches 7 bases. J lost 7 bases, V lost 2 bases, and 8 bases had no gene match. CDR1 and CDR2 (germline): LNHNV, YYDKDF (reference sequence). This CDR3 spans 15 amino acids. The CDR3 nucleotides read TGTGCCACCAGCAGACCGGACAGGTCGGACCAGCCCCAGCATTTT. Protein sequence: CATSRPDRSDQPQHF.